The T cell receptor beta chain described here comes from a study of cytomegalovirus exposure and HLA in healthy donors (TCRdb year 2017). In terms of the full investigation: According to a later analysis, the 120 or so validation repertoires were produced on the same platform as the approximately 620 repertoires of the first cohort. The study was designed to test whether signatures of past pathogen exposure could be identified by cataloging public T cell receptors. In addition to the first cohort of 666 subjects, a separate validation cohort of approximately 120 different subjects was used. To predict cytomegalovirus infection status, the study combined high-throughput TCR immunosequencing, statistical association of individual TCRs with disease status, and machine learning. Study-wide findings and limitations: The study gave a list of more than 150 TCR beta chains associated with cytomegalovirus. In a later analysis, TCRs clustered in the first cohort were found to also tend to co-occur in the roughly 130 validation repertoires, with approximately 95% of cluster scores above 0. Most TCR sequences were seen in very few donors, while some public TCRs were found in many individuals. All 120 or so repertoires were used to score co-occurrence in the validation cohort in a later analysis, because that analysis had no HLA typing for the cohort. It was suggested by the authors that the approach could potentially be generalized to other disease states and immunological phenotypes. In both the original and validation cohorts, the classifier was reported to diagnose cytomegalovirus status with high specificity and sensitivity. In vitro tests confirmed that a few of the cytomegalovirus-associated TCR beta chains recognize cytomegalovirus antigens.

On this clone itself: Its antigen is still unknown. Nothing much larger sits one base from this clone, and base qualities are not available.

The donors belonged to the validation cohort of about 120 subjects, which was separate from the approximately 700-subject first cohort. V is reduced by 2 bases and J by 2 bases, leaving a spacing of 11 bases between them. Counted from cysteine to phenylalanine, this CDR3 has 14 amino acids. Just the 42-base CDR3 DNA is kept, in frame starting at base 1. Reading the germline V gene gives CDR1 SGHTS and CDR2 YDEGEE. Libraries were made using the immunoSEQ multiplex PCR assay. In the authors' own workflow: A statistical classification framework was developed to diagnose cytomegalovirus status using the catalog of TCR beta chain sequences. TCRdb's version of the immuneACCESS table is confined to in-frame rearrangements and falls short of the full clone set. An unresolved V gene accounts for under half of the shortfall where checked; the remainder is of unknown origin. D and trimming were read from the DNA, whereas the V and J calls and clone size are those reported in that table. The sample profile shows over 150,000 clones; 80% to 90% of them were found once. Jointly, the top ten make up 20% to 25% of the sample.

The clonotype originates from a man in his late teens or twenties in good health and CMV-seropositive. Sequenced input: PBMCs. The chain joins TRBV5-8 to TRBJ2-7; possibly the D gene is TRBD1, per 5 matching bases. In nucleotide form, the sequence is TGTGCCAGCAGCTTAAGGACATCGACCTACGAGCAGTACTTC. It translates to CASSLRTSTYEQYF.